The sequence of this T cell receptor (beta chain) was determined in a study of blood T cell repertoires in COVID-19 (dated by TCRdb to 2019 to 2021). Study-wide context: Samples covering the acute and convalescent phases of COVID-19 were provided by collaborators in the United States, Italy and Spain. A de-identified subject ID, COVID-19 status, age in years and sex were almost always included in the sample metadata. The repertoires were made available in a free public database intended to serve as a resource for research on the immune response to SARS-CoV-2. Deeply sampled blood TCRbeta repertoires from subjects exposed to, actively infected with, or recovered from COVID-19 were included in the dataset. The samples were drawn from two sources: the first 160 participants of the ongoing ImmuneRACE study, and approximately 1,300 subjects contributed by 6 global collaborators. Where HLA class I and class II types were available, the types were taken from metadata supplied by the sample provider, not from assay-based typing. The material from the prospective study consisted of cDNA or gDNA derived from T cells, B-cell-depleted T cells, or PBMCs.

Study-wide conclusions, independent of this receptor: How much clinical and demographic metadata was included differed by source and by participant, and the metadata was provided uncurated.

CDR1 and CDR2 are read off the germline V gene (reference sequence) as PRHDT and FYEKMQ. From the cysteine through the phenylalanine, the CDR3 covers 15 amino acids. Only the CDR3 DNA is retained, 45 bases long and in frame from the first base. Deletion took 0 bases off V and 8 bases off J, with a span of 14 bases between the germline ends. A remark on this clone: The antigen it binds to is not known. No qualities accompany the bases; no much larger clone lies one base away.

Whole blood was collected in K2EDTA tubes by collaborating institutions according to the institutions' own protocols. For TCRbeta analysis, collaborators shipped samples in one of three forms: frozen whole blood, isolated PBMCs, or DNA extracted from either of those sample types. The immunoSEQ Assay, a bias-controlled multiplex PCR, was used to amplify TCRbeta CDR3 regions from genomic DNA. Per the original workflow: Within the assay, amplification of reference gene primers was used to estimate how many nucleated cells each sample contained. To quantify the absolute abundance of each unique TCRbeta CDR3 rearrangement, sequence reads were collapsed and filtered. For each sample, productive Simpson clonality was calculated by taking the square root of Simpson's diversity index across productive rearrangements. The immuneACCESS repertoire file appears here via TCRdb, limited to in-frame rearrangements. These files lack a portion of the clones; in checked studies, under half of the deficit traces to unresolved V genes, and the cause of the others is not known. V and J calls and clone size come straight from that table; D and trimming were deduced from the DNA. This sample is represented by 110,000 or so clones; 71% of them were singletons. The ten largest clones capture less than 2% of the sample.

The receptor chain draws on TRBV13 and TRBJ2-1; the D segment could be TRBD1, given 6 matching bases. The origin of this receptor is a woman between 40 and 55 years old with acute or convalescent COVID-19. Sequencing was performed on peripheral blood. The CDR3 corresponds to CASSLGLQGTDEQFF. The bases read TGTGCCAGCAGCTTAGGCCTACAGGGTACGGATGAGCAGTTCTTC. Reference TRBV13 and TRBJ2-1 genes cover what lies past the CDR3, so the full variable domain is AAGVIQSPRHLIKEKRETATLKCYPIPRHDTVYWYQQGPGQDPQFLISFYEKMQSDKGSIPDRFSAQQFSDYHSELNMSSLELGDSALYFCASSLGLQGTDEQFFGPGTRLTVL.